This is a list of T cell receptor beta chains from one sample in a study of PD-1 blockade in classical Hodgkin lymphoma. Generated by immunoSEQ multiplex PCR, the TCRdb table keeps only in-frame clones and is missing some. The repertoire holds about 99,000 clones, with about four fifths as singletons. This specimen consisted of peripheral blood mononuclear cells (PBMCs), obtained before the second cycle of nivolumab. The origin of the receptors is a human donor with classical Hodgkin lymphoma. CDR3s include the opening cysteine and the closing phenylalanine or tryptophan. The order of the fields is CDR3 length, J gene, V gene, clone size, D gene, CDR3 protein, CDR3 DNA. A D gene is named only where the DNA matches it firmly. The listing skips clone size in some rows; elsewhere it reads once, few, many or a size class.

14 | TRBJ2-3 | TRBV21-1 | - | - | CASNNTGGLDTQYF | TGTGCCAGCAATAATACGGGAGGGCTGGATACGCAGTATTTT
14 | TRBJ2-7 | TRBV27 | once | TRBD2 | CASRPSGGIYEQYF | TGTGCCAGCAGACCTAGCGGGGGGATCTACGAGCAGTACTTC
14 | TRBJ1-2 | TRBV27 | - | - | CASSSTGFNYGYTF | TGTGCCAGCAGTTCGACAGGTTTTAACTATGGCTACACCTTC
15 | TRBJ2-2 | TRBV11-1 | - | TRBD1 | CASSWDRGGTGELFF | TGTGCCAGCAGTTGGGACAGGGGGGGGACCGGGGAGCTGTTTTTT
15 | TRBJ2-7 | TRBV5-4 | - | - | CASSLVAADSYEQYF | TGTGCCAGCAGCTTGGTGGCAGCCGACTCCTACGAGCAGTACTTC
13 | TRBJ2-2 | TRBV4-2 | - | - | CASSFGLPGELFF | TGTGCCAGCAGCTTCGGACTTCCCGGGGAGCTGTTTTTT
15 | TRBJ2-2 | TRBV6-5 | once | TRBD2 | CASSPGLASTGELFF | TGTGCCAGCAGCCCGGGACTAGCGAGCACCGGGGAGCTGTTTTTT
12 | TRBJ2-3 | TRBV30 | once | - | CAWMRSTDTQYF | TGTGCCTGGATGCGGAGCACAGATACGCAGTATTTT
14 | TRBJ2-1 | TRBV30 | - | TRBD1 | CAWNRGLGYNEQFF | TGTGCCTGGAACAGGGGGCTAGGCTACAATGAGCAGTTCTTC
14 | TRBJ1-4 | TRBV5-1 | - | - | CASSLTRGDEKLFF | TGCGCCAGCAGCTTAACAAGGGGAGACGAAAAACTGTTTTTT
8 | TRBJ1-2 | TRBV28 | few | - | CASPRWTF | TGTGCCAGCCCCCGCTGGACCTTC
16 | TRBJ2-5 | TRBV5-4 | - | TRBD1 | CASSLVLTGGSETQYF | TGTGCCAGCAGCTTGGTGCTGACAGGGGGCTCAGAGACCCAGTACTTC
14 | TRBJ1-1 | TRBV4-1 | - | - | CASSQEGMNTEAFF | TGCGCCAGCAGCCAAGAAGGTATGAACACTGAAGCTTTCTTT
12 | TRBJ2-7 | TRBV10-3 | many | - | CAISESSYEQYF | TGTGCCATCAGTGAATCTTCCTACGAGCAGTACTTC
13 | TRBJ2-7 | TRBV5-4 | once | - | CASSFSIAGEQYF | TGTGCCAGCAGCTTTTCTATAGCCGGCGAGCAGTACTTC
13 | TRBJ1-1 | TRBV6-4 | - | TRBD1 | CASSRQGNTEAFF | TGTGCCAGCAGTCGACAGGGGAACACTGAAGCTTTCTTT
13 | TRBJ2-7 | TRBV30 | - | - | CAWSVGGPAVRTF | TGTGCCTGGAGCGTAGGGGGACCTGCGGTGCGTACCTTC
15 | TRBJ2-7 | TRBV10-3 | - | - | CAISESPGQGGEQYF | TGTGCCATCAGTGAGTCCCCCGGACAGGGAGGGGAGCAGTACTTC
14 | TRBJ2-5 | TRBV11-2 | - | - | CASRSTGLVGTQYF | TGTGCCAGCAGGTCGACGGGCCTGGTAGGAACCCAGTACTTC
15 | TRBJ2-2 | TRBV11-3 | - | - | CASSRSLGYTGELFF | TGTGCCAGCAGCCGATCACTGGGTTACACCGGGGAGCTGTTTTTT
15 | TRBJ2-7 | TRBV9 | - | TRBD2 | CASSAGTSGTYEQYF | TGTGCCAGCAGCGCCGGGACTAGCGGGACGTACGAGCAGTACTTC
11 | TRBJ2-1 | TRBV10-3 | - | - | CATSRGDEQFF | TGTGCCACCAGCCGAGGGGATGAGCAGTTCTTC
17 | TRBJ1-2 | TRBV28 | once | TRBD1 | CASSRSTGGKGYYGYTF | TGTGCCAGCAGTCGATCGACAGGGGGCAAAGGGTACTATGGCTACACCTTC
15 | TRBJ2-7 | TRBV5-1 | - | TRBD2 | CASSLPSGRGDEQYF | TGCGCCAGCAGCTTGCCTAGCGGGAGGGGGGACGAGCAGTACTTC
15 | TRBJ2-5 | TRBV11-2 | - | - | CASSPRGAAGGTQYF | TGTGCCAGCAGCCCTAGGGGAGCGGCCGGGGGAACCCAGTACTTC
12 | TRBJ2-7 | TRBV28 | - | TRBD1 | CASTGGPYEQYF | TGTGCCAGCACAGGGGGCCCCTACGAGCAGTACTTC
13 | TRBJ1-2 | TRBV16 | many | - | CASSHSDGYGYTF | TGTGCCAGCAGCCATTCAGACGGATATGGCTACACCTTC
13 | TRBJ1-1 | TRBV14 | - | - | CASSREGRTEAFF | TGTGCCAGCAGCCGGGAGGGGCGAACTGAAGCTTTCTTT
14 | TRBJ1-2 | TRBV4-2 | - | - | CASSQASGQPGYTF | TGTGCCAGCAGCCAAGCTAGTGGACAGCCCGGCTACACCTTC
15 | TRBJ2-3 | TRBV5-1 | - | TRBD1 | CASSLGPGGADTQYF | TGCGCCAGCAGCTTGGGTCCAGGGGGCGCAGATACGCAGTATTTT
17 | TRBJ2-1 | TRBV7-2 | - | TRBD2 | CASSSPRQQLADNEQFF | TGTGCCAGCAGCTCGCCCCGACAACAACTAGCGGACAATGAGCAGTTCTTC
11 | TRBJ2-1 | TRBV6-6 | few | - | CASSYRGEQFF | TGTGCCAGCAGTTACAGGGGTGAGCAGTTCTTC
13 | TRBJ2-6 | TRBV10-2 | once | - | CACSGSGANVLTF | TGCGCTTGCTCGGGATCTGGGGCCAACGTCCTGACTTTC
15 | TRBJ2-7 | TRBV6-6 | - | TRBD1 | CASRPPGQGQEEQYF | TGTGCCAGCAGGCCCCCGGGACAGGGGCAAGAAGAGCAGTACTTC
14 | TRBJ1-6 | TRBV18 | - | - | CASSPGRVNSPLHF | TGTGCCAGCTCACCGGGACGGGTAAATTCACCCCTCCACTTT
13 | TRBJ1-4 | TRBV4-2 | few | - | CASSPQGNEKLFF | TGTGCCAGCAGCCCGCAGGGAAATGAGAAACTGTTTTTT
16 | TRBJ1-2 | TRBV28 | - | - | CASSFLVSILEYGYTF | TGTGCCAGCAGTTTTTTAGTGTCGATTTTAGAATATGGCTACACCTTC